This T cell receptor (beta chain) was captured by sequencing in a study of blood T cell repertoires in COVID-19. Background on the study: COVID-19 samples from acute and convalescent phases originated in the United States, Italy and Spain. PBMCs, B-cell-depleted T cells, or T cells provided the cDNA or gDNA that made up the material.

V lost 1 base, J lost 11 bases, and 15 bases lay in between. Germline values: CDR1 LGHNA, CDR2 YNFKEQ. CDR3 size: 15 residues. Data came from immunoSEQ multiplex PCR; TCRdb stores just in-frame clones and leaves some out. Of some 150,000 clones detected, about 83% appear once; the ten largest clones hold 1.6%. The J gene is TRBJ1-6, the V gene TRBV4-2; TRBD1 is a possible D gene (6 bases). The receptor's source is a human donor in a cohort sampled during active COVID-19. Material for sequencing was peripheral blood. The CDR3 coding sequence is TGTGCCAGCAGCCAAGTTGGGGGGGGGCAAGCACCCCTCCACTTT. Translation gives CASSQVGGGQAPLHF.